This TCR beta chain was sequenced for a study of cytomegalovirus exposure and HLA in healthy donors. Turning to this clone: The antigen remains undetermined.

The V gene's germline CDR1 is SGDLS and CDR2 YYNGEE. The V segment lost 3 bases and the J segment 4 bases; nucleotides outside the gene matches: 9. The CDR3 covers 16 residues. General study results and limits: TCR beta sequences reportedly predicted the HLA-A and HLA-B alleles of most subjects accurately. The study flagged around 150 TCR beta chains as cytomegalovirus-associated. Upon later analysis, HLA-associated TCR beta chains proved more clonally expanded than other, equally common chains.

The primer mix had 60 Vbeta and 13 Jbeta primers. Measured with immunoSEQ multiplex PCR; TCRdb has only the in-frame clones, and not every one. The listing contains over 65,000 clones. The chain uses TRBV9 and TRBJ2-2; 7 nucleotides match TRBD1. The source is a young man in good health and CMV-seronegative. Input material: PBMCs. Here the CDR3 DNA reads TGTGCCAGCAGCGCTAACCGGGACAGCCTCACCGGGGAGCTGTTTTTT. This sequence encodes CASSANRDSLTGELFF.